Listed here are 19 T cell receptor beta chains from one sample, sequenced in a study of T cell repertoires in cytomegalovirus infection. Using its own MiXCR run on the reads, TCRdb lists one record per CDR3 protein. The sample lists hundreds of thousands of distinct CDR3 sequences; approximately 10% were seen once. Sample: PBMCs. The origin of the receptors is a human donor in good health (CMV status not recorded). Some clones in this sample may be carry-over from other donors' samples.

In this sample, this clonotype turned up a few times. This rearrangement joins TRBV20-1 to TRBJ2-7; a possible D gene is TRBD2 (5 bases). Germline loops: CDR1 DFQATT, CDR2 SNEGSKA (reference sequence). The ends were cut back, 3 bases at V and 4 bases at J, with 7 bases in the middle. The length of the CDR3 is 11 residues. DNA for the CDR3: TGCAGTGCTAGTCGGGATTACGAGCAGTACTTC. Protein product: CSASRDYEQYF.

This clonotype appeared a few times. CDR3 residues: CSALLIDPTESNQPQHF. The CDR3 region has the DNA TGCAGTGCTCTTCTCATCGACCCGACAGAATCTAATCAGCCCCAGCATTTT. The chain couples TRBV20-1 to TRBJ1-5; weak D call: TRBD1 (5 bases). Germline V gene data show CDR1 as DFQATT and CDR2 as SNEGSKA (reference sequence). This CDR3 contains 17 residues. The V gene lost 5 bases and the J gene lost 4 bases, with 24 bases spanning the gap.

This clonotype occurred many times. This CDR3 is CASSQDGGFGYGYTF. The CDR3, as DNA: TGTGCCAGCAGCCAAGACGGGGGGTTCGGATATGGCTACACCTTC. The chain couples TRBV14 to TRBJ1-2; possible D gene TRBD1, 5 bases. CDR1 and CDR2 (germline): SGHDN, FVKESK. The CDR3 extends over 15 amino acids. V lost 0 bases, J lost 5 bases, and 13 bases lay in between.

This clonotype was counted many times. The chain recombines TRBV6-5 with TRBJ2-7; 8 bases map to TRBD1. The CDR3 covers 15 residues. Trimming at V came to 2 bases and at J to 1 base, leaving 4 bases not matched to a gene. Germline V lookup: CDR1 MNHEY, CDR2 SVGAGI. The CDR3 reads CASSYPGTGSYEQYF. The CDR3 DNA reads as TGTGCCAGCAGTTACCCCGGGACAGGTTCCTACGAGCAGTACTTC.

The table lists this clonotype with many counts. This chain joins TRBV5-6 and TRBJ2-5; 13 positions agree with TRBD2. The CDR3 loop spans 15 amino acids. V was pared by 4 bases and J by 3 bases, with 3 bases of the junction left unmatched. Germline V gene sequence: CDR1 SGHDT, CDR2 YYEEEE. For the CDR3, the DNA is TGTGCCAGCAGCCGGACTAGCGGGGGAGAAGAGACCCAGTACTTC. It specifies CASSRTSGGEETQYF.

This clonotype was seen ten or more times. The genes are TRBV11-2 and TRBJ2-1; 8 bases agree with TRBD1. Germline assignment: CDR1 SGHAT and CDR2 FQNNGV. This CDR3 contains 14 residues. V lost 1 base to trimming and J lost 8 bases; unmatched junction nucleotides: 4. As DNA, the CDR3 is TGTGCCAGCAGCTTAGGTCCAGGGGGCTATGAGCAGTTCTTC. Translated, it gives CASSLGPGGYEQFF.

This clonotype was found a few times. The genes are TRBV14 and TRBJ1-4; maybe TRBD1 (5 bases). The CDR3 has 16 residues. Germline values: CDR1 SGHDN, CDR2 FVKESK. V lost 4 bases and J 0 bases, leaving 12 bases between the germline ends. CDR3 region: CASSPDSFATNEKLFF. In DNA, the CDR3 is TGTGCCAGCAGCCCTGACAGCTTTGCAACTAATGAAAAACTGTTTTTT.

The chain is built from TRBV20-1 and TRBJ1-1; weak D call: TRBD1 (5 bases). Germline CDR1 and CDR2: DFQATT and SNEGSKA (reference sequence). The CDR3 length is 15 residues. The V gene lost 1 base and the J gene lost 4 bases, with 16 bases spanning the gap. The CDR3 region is CSARVFGDPGTEAFF. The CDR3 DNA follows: TGCAGTGCTAGAGTCTTTGGGGACCCGGGCACTGAAGCTTTCTTT.

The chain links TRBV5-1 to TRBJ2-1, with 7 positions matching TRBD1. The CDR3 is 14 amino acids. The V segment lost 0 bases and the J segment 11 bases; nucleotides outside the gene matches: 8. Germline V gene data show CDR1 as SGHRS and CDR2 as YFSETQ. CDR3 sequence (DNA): TGCGCCAGCAGCTTGGCTCAGGGGGATTGGCAGCAGTTCTTC. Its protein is CASSLAQGDWQQFF.

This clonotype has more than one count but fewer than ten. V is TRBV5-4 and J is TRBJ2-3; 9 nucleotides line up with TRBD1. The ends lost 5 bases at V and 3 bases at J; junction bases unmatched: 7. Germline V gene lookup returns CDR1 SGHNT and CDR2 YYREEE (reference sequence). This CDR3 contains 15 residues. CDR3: CASRDGTGSTDTQYF. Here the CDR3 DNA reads TGTGCCAGCAGGGACGGGACAGGGAGTACAGATACGCAGTATTTT.

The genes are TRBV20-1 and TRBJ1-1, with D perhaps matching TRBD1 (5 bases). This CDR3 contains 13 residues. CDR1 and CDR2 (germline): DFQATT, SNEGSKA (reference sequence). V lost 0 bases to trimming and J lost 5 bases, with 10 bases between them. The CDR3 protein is CSARDFRVTEAFF. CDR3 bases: TGCAGTGCTAGAGACTTCAGGGTTACTGAAGCTTTCTTT.

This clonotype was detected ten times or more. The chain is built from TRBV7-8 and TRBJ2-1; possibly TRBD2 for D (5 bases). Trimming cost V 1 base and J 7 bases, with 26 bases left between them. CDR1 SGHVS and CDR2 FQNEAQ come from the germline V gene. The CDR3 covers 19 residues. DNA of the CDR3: TGTGCCAGCAGCTTAGTCCGGGGTCCCGCTTTCTTACCGGGGAATGAGCAGTTCTTC. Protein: CASSLVRGPAFLPGNEQFF.

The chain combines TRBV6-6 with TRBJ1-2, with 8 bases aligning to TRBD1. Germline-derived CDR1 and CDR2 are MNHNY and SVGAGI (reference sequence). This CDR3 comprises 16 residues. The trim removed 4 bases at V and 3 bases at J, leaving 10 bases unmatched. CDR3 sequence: CASSSLGTGNHYGYTF. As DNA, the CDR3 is TGTGCCAGCAGTTCCCTCGGGACAGGCAATCACTATGGCTACACCTTC.

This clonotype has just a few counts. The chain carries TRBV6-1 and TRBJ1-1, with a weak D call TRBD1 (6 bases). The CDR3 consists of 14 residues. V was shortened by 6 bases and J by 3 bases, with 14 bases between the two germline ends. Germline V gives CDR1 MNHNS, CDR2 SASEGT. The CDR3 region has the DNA TGTGCCAGCAGAATAAGGGGGTCGGACACTGAAGCTTTCTTT. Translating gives CASRIRGSDTEAFF.

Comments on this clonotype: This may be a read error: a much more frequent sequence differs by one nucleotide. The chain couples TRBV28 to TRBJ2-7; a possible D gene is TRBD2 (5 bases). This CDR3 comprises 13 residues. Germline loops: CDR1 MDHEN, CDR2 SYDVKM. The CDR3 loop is CANSLRGPDEQYF. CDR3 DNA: TGTGCCAACAGTTTGAGAGGGCCCGACGAGCAGTACTTC.

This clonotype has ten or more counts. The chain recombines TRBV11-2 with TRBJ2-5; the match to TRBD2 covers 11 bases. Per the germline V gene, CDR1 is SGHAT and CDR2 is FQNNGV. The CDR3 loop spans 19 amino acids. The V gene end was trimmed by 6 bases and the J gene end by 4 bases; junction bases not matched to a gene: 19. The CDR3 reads CASRPPGLAALPGRETQYF. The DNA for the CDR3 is TGTGCCAGCAGGCCCCCGGGACTAGCGGCCCTCCCGGGTAGAGAGACCCAGTACTTC. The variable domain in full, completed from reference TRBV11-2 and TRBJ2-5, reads EAGVAQSPRYKIIEKRQSVAFWCNPISGHATLYWYQQILGQGPKLLIQFQNNGVVDDSQLPKDRFSAERLKGVDSTLKIQPAKLEDSAVYLCASRPPGLAALPGRETQYFGPGTRLLVL.

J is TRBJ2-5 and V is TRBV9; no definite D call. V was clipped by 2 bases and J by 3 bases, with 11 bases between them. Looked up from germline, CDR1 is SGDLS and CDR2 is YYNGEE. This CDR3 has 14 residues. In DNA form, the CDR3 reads TGTGCCAGCAGCGTCTCCGGGTCCAAAGAGACCCAGTACTTC. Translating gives CASSVSGSKETQYF.

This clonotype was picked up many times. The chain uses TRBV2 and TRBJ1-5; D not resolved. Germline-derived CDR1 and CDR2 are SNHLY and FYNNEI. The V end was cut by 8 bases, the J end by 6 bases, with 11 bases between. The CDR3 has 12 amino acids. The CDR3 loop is CASGGDGQPQHF. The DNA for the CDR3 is TGTGCCAGCGGTGGCGATGGTCAGCCCCAGCATTTT.

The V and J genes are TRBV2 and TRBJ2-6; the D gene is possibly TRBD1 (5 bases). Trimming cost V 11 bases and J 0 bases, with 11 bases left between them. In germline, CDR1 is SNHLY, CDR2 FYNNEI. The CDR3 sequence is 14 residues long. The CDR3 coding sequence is TGTGCCTCAATAGGGGTCTCTGGGGCCAACGTCCTGACTTTC. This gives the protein CASIGVSGANVLTF.